The clone carrying this T cell receptor (beta chain) was recorded a few times. This sample also contains other DNA sequences that code for the same CDR3. Naive CD8 cells lacked CD45RO and underwent positive selection for CCR7, leaving out terminally differentiated effector memory CD45RA+ cells. Those who donated, Caucasian adults without exception, all lived in Nashville, Tennessee. This record belongs to a study of shared clonotypes between healthy human individuals. CDR3 length: 14 amino acids. V lost 2 bases and J lost 5; bases outside the gene matches: 2. CDR1 and CDR2 (germline): SGDLS, YYNGEE. Original methodology: From ImmunoSEQ came sequences covering only the junction and carrying no quality scores, so filtering differed. Clones were read by immunoSEQ multiplex PCR, and TCRdb kept only the in-frame ones, dropping some. From that table come the V and J calls and clone size; the DNA was used to work out D and trimming. The sample carries some 2.1 million clones, roughly 95% recorded once.

Sample: naive CD8+ T cells from PBMCs. The receptor was derived from a young man in good health. Some clones in this sample may be carry-over from other donors' samples. The chain joins TRBV9 to TRBJ2-7; TRBD1 matches 12 bases. This chain's CDR3 is CASSVGQGAHEQYF. DNA for the CDR3: TGTGCCAGCAGCGTGGGACAGGGGGCCCACGAGCAGTACTTC.